The clone carrying this T cell receptor (beta chain) occurred a few times. PCR was performed a second time for about 7 to 12 cycles using a sample-barcoded 5' primer and a J-beta primer mix. TCRdb processed the 5' RACE reads anew with MiXCR; each CDR3 protein has one entry. There are approximately 960,000 distinct CDR3 sequences in the sample; roughly 28% occur only once, and about 10% lies in the top ten. Per-sample yields of isolated PBMCs were at least 6.5 million. The data are from a study of blood T cells in healthy people across ages. Unmatched junction bases numbered 6, after V lost 6 bases and J lost 4 bases. The CDR3 has 14 residues. The germline gives CDR1 WSHSY, CDR2 SAAADI. These data were also reused for a study on T cells of mothers and their children. This second report adds: A few healthy Caucasian mothers gave samples, and so did their six children.

The specimen sequenced was blood. The V call is TRBV10-2, the J call TRBJ1-5; 7 bases map to TRBD1. This clonotype was obtained from a middle-aged woman in good health. The CDR3 DNA sequence: TGCGCCAGCAGCGGGGACAGAACAAATCAGCCCCAGCATTTT. Amino acids: CASSGDRTNQPQHF.